The 11 T cell receptor beta chains below come from one sample, sequenced in a study of lymphopenia after photon versus proton radiotherapy. Profiled with immunoSEQ multiplex PCR; TCRdb holds only in-frame clones, not every one. The sample includes around 55,000 clones, around 84% of them seen just once. The sequenced sample was peripheral blood, obtained from a patient treated with proton-based radiotherapy. The receptors come from a man aged 55 to 70 with pancreatic cancer.

This clone showed up just a few times. The chain employs TRBV28 and TRBJ2-6; D is undetermined. The CDR3 has 12 amino acids. Germline assignment: CDR1 MDHEN and CDR2 SYDVKM. V lost 6 bases and J 2 bases, leaving 2 bases between the germline ends. The CDR3 DNA follows: TGTGCCAGCAGGGCTGGGGCCAACGTCCTGACTTTC. Translation gives CASRAGANVLTF.

The CDR3 reads CASKTQASYGYTF. The CDR3 nucleotides are TGTGCCAGCAAAACACAGGCGTCTTATGGCTACACCTTC. The rearrangement uses TRBV2 and TRBJ1-2, with a weak D call TRBD1 (5 bases). Germline lookup yields CDR1 SNHLY and CDR2 FYNNEI. This CDR3 is 13 amino acids long. Trimming pared 7 bases from V and 5 bases from J, leaving 14 bases between.

The V gene is TRBV6-6, the J gene TRBJ1-2; 8 bases align to TRBD1. This CDR3 spans 15 amino acids. In germline, CDR1 is MNHNY, CDR2 SVGAGI (reference sequence). V gave up 6 bases and J gave up 1 base; unmatched junction bases: 7. The CDR3 DNA sequence: TGTGCCAGCAGGGAATCGGGACAGGTTAACTATGGCTACACCTTC. Protein product: CASRESGQVNYGYTF.

CDR3 sequence (DNA): TGTGCCAGCAGAGTTCGACAGGGGGCCTACAATGAGCAGTTCTTC. This codes for CASRVRQGAYNEQFF. V gene TRBV28 combines with J gene TRBJ2-1, with 9 positions matching TRBD1. Germline trimming cut 6 bases from V and 2 bases from J; bases unmatched to any gene: 5. This CDR3 has 15 amino acids. The germline V gene encodes CDR1 MDHEN and CDR2 SYDVKM.

The rearrangement joins TRBV10-1 to TRBJ2-4, with TRBD1 identical over 10 bases. Germline CDR1 and CDR2: WNHNN and SYGVQD (reference sequence). The CDR3 has 18 residues. V was clipped by 0 bases and J by 0 bases; unmatched bases: 5. The DNA of the CDR3 is TGCGCCAGCAGTGAGTCCAGGGGACAGGGGCTAGCCAAAAACATTCAGTACTTC. This encodes CASSESRGQGLAKNIQYF.

J is TRBJ2-3 and V is TRBV29-1, with TRBD2 identical over 9 bases. The junction had 14 bases not matched to a gene; V was cut back by 3 bases and J by 1 base. Germline V gene data show CDR1 as SQVTM and CDR2 as ANQGSEA. The CDR3 contains 18 residues. The DNA for the CDR3 is TGCAGCGTTGACGGAATGAGCGGGAGGAATGGGGGCACAGATACGCAGTATTTT. Its protein is CSVDGMSGRNGGTDTQYF.

The chain has TRBV6-6 and TRBJ2-7; 10 bases line up with TRBD2. Trimming took 0 bases from V and 2 from J; bases not matched to a gene: 4. Germline V gene lookup returns CDR1 MNHNY and CDR2 SVGAGI (reference sequence). The CDR3 spans 16 residues. The CDR3 here is CASSYSTSGRAYEQYF. The DNA for the CDR3 is TGTGCCAGCAGTTACTCGACCAGCGGGAGGGCCTACGAGCAGTACTTC.

The chain couples TRBV29-1 to TRBJ2-1, with D unresolved. CDR3 length: 12 residues. Looked up from germline, CDR1 is SQVTM and CDR2 is ANQGSEA. Trimming removed 5 bases at V and 5 bases at J, with 10 bases between. CDR3 protein: CSVYSQDNEQFF. As DNA, the CDR3 is TGCAGCGTTTATTCCCAAGACAATGAGCAGTTCTTC.

The rearrangement joins TRBV6-1 to TRBJ2-7; TRBD2 might be the D (6 bases). The V end was cut by 5 bases, the J end by 0 bases, with 14 bases between. This CDR3 is built from 15 residues. Per the germline V gene, CDR1 is MNHNS and CDR2 is SASEGT. CDR3 amino acids: CASSSGTFSSYEQYF. The CDR3 coding sequence is TGTGCCAGCAGTTCTGGGACTTTCAGCTCCTACGAGCAGTACTTC.

Only one count was recorded for this clone. The chain uses TRBV7-9 and TRBJ1-2, with unresolved D. V shed 8 bases and J shed 2 bases, with 24 bases lying between them. Germline CDR1 SEHNR, CDR2 FQNEAQ (reference sequence). CDR3 length: 17 residues. The CDR3 region has the DNA TGTGCCAGCGGTGAAGAGCTCGCCAGATTAGGCAACTATGGCTACACCTTC. This sequence encodes CASGEELARLGNYGYTF. The variable domain in full, completed from reference TRBV7-9 and TRBJ1-2, reads DTGVSQNPRHKITKRGQNVTFRCDPISEHNRLYWYRQTLGQGPEFLTYFQNEAQLEKSRLLSDRFSAERPKGSFSTLEIQRTEQGDSAMYLCASGEELARLGNYGYTFGSGTRLTVV.

V gene TRBV7-3 combines with J gene TRBJ1-1; possible D gene TRBD1, 6 bases. V was trimmed by 3 bases and J by 4 bases, leaving 9 bases between them. Germline V lookup: CDR1 SGHTA, CDR2 FQGTGA. This CDR3 is 13 amino acids long. The CDR3 loop reads CASSLTGGTEAFF. CDR3 bases: TGTGCCAGCAGCTTGACAGGAGGCACTGAAGCTTTCTTT.